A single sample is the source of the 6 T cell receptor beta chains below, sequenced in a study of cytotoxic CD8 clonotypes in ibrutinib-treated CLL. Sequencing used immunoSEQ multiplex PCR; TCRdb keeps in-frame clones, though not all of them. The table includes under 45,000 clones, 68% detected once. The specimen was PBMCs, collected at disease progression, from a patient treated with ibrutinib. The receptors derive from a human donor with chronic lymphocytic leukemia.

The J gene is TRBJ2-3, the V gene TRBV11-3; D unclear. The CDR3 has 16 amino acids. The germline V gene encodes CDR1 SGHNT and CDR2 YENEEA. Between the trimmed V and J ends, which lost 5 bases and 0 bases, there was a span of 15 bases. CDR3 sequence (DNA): TGTGCCAGCAGCCCTCATCTTTTCAAGAGCACAGATACGCAGTATTTT. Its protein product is CASSPHLFKSTDTQYF.

The CDR3 loop is CASSPRGGTDTQYF. CDR3 bases: TGTGCCAGCAGCCCTCGGGGGGGCACAGATACGCAGTATTTT. V is TRBV9 and J is TRBJ2-3; 7 bases fit TRBD2. Germline CDR1 reads SGDLS; CDR2 reads YYNGEE. The length of the CDR3 is 14 residues. V was pared by 4 bases and J by 1 base, with 3 bases of the junction left unmatched.

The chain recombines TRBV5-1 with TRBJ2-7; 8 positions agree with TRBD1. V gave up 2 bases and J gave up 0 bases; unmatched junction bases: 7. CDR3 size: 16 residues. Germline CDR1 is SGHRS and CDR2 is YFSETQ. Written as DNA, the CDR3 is TGCGCCAGCAGCTTCCAGGGGGCCACGAGCTCCTACGAGCAGTACTTC. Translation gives CASSFQGATSSYEQYF. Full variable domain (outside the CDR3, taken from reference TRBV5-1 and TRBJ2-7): KAGVTQTPRYLIKTRGQQVTLSCSPISGHRSVSWYQQTPGQGLQFLFEYFSETQRNKGNFPGRFSGRQFSNSRSEMNVSTLELGDSALYLCASSFQGATSSYEQYFGPGTRLTVT.

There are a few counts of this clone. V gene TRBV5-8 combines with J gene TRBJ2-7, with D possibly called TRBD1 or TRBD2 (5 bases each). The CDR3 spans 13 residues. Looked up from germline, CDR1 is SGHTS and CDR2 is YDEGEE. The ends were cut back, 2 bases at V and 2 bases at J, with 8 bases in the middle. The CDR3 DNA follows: TGTGCCAGCAGCTTTGAGGGGCCCTACGAGCAGTACTTC. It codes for CASSFEGPYEQYF. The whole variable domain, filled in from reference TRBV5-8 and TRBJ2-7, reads EAGVTQSPTHLIKTRGQQATLRCSPISGHTSVYWYQQALGLGLQFLLWYDEGEERNRGNFPPRFSGRQFPNYSSELNVNALELEDSALYLCASSFEGPYEQYFGPGTRLTVT.

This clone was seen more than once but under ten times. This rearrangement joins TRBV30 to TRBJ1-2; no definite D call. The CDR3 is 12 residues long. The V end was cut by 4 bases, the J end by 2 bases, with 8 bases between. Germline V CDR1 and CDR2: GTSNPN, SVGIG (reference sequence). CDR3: CAWTVGNYGYTF. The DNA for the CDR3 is TGTGCCTGGACGGTAGGAAACTATGGCTACACCTTC.

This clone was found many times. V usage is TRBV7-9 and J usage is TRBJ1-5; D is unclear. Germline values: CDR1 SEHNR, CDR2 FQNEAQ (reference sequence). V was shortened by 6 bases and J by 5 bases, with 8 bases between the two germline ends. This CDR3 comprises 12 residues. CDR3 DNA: TGTGCCAGCAGTAGGGCGGATCAGCCCCAGCATTTT. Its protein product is CASSRADQPQHF.